These T cell receptor beta chains were read from a single sample in a study of blood T cells in healthy people across ages. TCRdb itself ran the 5' RACE reads through MiXCR, one entry per CDR3 protein. The data hold 550,000 to 650,000 distinct CDR3 sequences, with about 30% observed a single time. Material for sequencing was blood. Source of these receptors: a woman older than 75 in good health. The CDR3 runs from the conserved cysteine through the conserved F or W. The D gene is left open where the match is weak. The size field is filled for only some rows; it gives once, few, many or a size class.

cdr3_aa cdr3_nt j_call clone_size d_call v_call
CASSYSIQLYGYTF TGTGCCAGCAGTTACTCGATCCAGCTCTATGGCTACACCTTC TRBJ1-2 many - TRBV6-2/TRBV6-3
CASSRDRAGGEAFF TGTGCCAGCAGCCGGGACAGGGCTGGCGGTGAAGCTTTCTTT TRBJ1-1 few TRBD1 TRBV3-1
CASSYGGQGASFNYGYTF TGTGCCAGCAGTTACGGAGGACAGGGCGCCTCCTTTAACTATGGCTACACCTTC TRBJ1-2 many TRBD1 TRBV6-5
CASSGLRTPTYEQYF TGTGCCAGCAGCGGCTTACGGACACCGACCTACGAGCAGTACTTC TRBJ2-7 many - TRBV7-9
CASSLGGPDNEQFF TGTGCCAGCAGCTTAGGTGGCCCCGACAATGAGCAGTTCTTC TRBJ2-1 many - TRBV7-9
CASTQTQGTPLHF TGTGCCAGCACCCAGACACAGGGGACACCCCTCCACTTT TRBJ1-6 many TRBD1 TRBV27
CASSPDGTNGGTRYF TGCGCCAGCAGCCCAGATGGGACTAACGGGGGGACGCGGTATTTT TRBJ2-3 few TRBD2 TRBV4-3
CASSSASGTPYEQYF TGCGCCAGCAGCTCCGCTAGCGGGACGCCCTACGAGCAGTACTTC TRBJ2-7 - TRBD2 TRBV5-1
CSAYRDSYEQYF TGCAGTGCCTACAGGGATTCCTACGAGCAGTACTTC TRBJ2-7 - - TRBV20-1
CASSRNPPGQGVIANYGYTF TGTGCCAGCAGTAGAAACCCTCCGGGACAGGGGGTTATAGCTAACTATGGCTACACCTTC TRBJ1-2 many TRBD1 TRBV6-1
CAISESRPNTEAFF TGTGCCATCAGTGAGAGCAGACCGAACACTGAAGCTTTCTTT TRBJ1-1 many - TRBV10-3
CSVEAPDSPNTEAFF TGCAGCGTTGAAGCCCCGGACAGCCCGAACACTGAAGCTTTCTTT TRBJ1-1 - - TRBV29-1
CASSEGPGGSYGYTF TGTGCCAGCAGTGAAGGGCCAGGGGGCTCCTATGGCTACACCTTC TRBJ1-2 few TRBD1 TRBV2
CSASRRQGARNTEAFF TGCAGTGCTAGTAGACGTCAGGGGGCGAGGAACACTGAAGCTTTCTTT TRBJ1-1 - TRBD1 TRBV20-1